These 29 T cell receptor beta chains share one sample of origin, sequenced in a study of blood T cell repertoires in COVID-19. Generated by immunoSEQ multiplex PCR, the TCRdb table keeps only in-frame clones and is missing some. The sample gives some 260,000 clones, over 75% of which show up once; about 1.7% is in the top ten. Sequencing used PBMCs or T cells enriched from blood (not recorded which). These receptors originate from a man aged 40-50 years who had recovered from COVID-19.

J is TRBJ2-1 and V is TRBV12-3 or TRBV12-4, with D uncertain. V lost 7 bases, J lost 10 bases, and 14 bases lay in between. CDR3 length equals 12 residues. CDR3 sequence: CASTLHPVEQFF. CDR3 bases: TGTGCCAGCACCCTTCATCCGGTCGAGCAGTTCTTC.

This sequence joins TRBV27 and TRBJ1-2; TRBD1 matches at 10 bases. CDR1 and CDR2 from the germline V gene are MNHEY and SMNVEV (reference sequence). J was trimmed by 6 bases and V by 5 bases; bases with no gene match: 6. The length of the CDR3 is 14 residues. The CDR3 coding sequence is TGTGCCAGCAGTGACAGGGGGCATGAGGATGGCTACACCTTC. Residues: CASSDRGHEDGYTF.

The CDR3 reads CASSTLAGRTDTQYF. DNA of the CDR3: TGTGCCAGTAGTACCCTAGCGGGACGCACAGATACGCAGTATTTT. The chain links TRBV19 to TRBJ2-3; 9 positions match TRBD2. Germline V CDR1 and CDR2: LNHDA, SQIVND (reference sequence). CDR3 size: 15 residues. V was pared by 4 bases and J by 1 base, with 3 bases of the junction left unmatched.

V is TRBV5-1 and J is TRBJ2-2; D perhaps matches TRBD1 (6 bases). This CDR3 spans 14 amino acids. Trimming shortened V by 2 bases and J by 4 bases, and 9 bases separated the two germline ends. From germline, CDR1 is SGHRS and CDR2 YFSETQ. The CDR3 region is CASSLTRGTGELFF. DNA for the CDR3: TGCGCCAGCAGCTTAACCAGGGGCACCGGGGAGCTGTTTTTT.

The rearrangement uses TRBV29-1 and TRBJ1-3; tentatively, D is TRBD1 (5 bases). The ends were cut back, 6 bases at V and 0 bases at J, with 12 bases in the middle. In germline, CDR1 is SQVTM, CDR2 ANQGSEA. The CDR3 runs to 14 residues. The CDR3 loop is CSVGTAGSGNTIYF. DNA of the CDR3: TGCAGCGTAGGGACTGCCGGCTCTGGAAACACCATATATTTT.

The chain's CDR3 is CASRPGTVYGYTF. Written as DNA, the CDR3 is TGTGCCAGCAGACCCGGGACAGTTTATGGCTACACCTTC. The chain combines TRBV7-2 with TRBJ1-2, with 7 bases that match TRBD1. This CDR3 is 13 amino acids long. CDR1 and CDR2 from the germline V gene are SGHTA and FQGNSA. V gave up 6 bases and J gave up 5 bases; unmatched junction bases: 6.

The V gene is TRBV30, the J gene TRBJ1-6, with 7 bases matching TRBD1. This CDR3 region has 15 residues. After removal of 0 bases from V and 11 bases from J, the junction contained 10 bases not matched to a gene. Germline CDR1 and CDR2: GTSNPN and SVGIG (reference sequence). The CDR3 DNA is TGTGCCTGGAGTGTAGACAGGGCCTGGTTAGCACCCCTCCACTTT. Its translation is CAWSVDRAWLAPLHF.

The chain links TRBV7-8 to TRBJ1-2; 7 bases match TRBD1. The CDR3 sequence is 14 residues long. The V gene's germline CDR1 is SGHVS and CDR2 FQNEAQ. The junction had 7 bases not matched to a gene; V was cut back by 5 bases and J by 4 bases. The CDR3 region is CASSLRDSLYGYTF. The DNA for the CDR3 is TGTGCCAGCAGCCTCCGGGACAGCCTCTATGGCTACACCTTC. Based on the CDR3 plus reference TRBV7-8 and TRBJ1-2, the full variable domain is GAGVSQSPRYKVAKRGQDVALRCDPISGHVSLFWYQQALGQGPEFLTYFQNEAQLDKSGLPSDRFFAERPEGSVSTLKIQRTQQEDSAVYLCASSLRDSLYGYTFGSGTRLTVV.

A few counts support this clone. The chain uses TRBV10-3 and TRBJ1-2; 9 nucleotides agree with TRBD1. The CDR3 spans 16 residues. J was trimmed by 8 bases and V by 0 bases; bases with no gene match: 10. CDR1 and CDR2 (germline): ENHRY, SYGVKD. The CDR3 sequence: CAISESGTGPPRGYTF. The CDR3 coding sequence is TGTGCCATCAGTGAGTCAGGGACAGGGCCTCCCCGCGGCTACACCTTC.

This clone was picked up one time. The chain couples TRBV18 to TRBJ2-7; a weak D match, TRBD1 (6 bases). V was trimmed by 4 bases and J by 2 bases, leaving 15 bases between them. This CDR3 has 15 amino acids. Germline assignment: CDR1 KGHSH and CDR2 LQKENI. DNA for the CDR3: TGTGCCAGCTCACAAGGAGCAGGGGCTCCCTACGAGCAGTACTTC. It codes for CASSQGAGAPYEQYF.

The chain uses TRBV28 and TRBJ2-7, with D possibly being TRBD1 (6 bases). The CDR3 sequence is 14 residues long. Germline CDR1 is MDHEN and CDR2 is SYDVKM. V was pared by 5 bases and J by 0 bases, with 11 bases between. The CDR3 DNA follows: TGTGCCAGCAGTCCCAGGGGCGGCTCCTACGAGCAGTACTTC. Translating it yields CASSPRGGSYEQYF. Looking up the rest from reference TRBV28 and TRBJ2-7 gives the full variable domain: DVKVTQSSRYLVKRTGEKVFLECVQDMDHENMFWYRQDPGLGLRLIYFSYDVKMKEKGDIPEGYSVSREKKERFSLILESASTNQTSMYLCASSPRGGSYEQYFGPGTRLTVT.

The gene calls are TRBV4-3 and TRBJ1-4; TRBD1 agrees at 8 bases. Per the germline V gene, CDR1 is LGHNA and CDR2 is YSLEER. CDR3 size: 16 residues. The junction had 5 bases not matched to a gene; V was cut back by 0 bases and J by 5 bases. The CDR3 coding sequence is TGCGCCAGCAGCCAAGATTCAGGGGGCTACAATGAAAAACTGTTTTTT. Encoded protein: CASSQDSGGYNEKLFF.

The DNA for the CDR3 is TGTGCCACCAGCAGAGACTATCTCCGAGCTACAGGGGGACCTTTCTTT. Translation: CATSRDYLRATGGPFF. V and J are TRBV15 and TRBJ1-1; 8 bases fit TRBD1. The ends lost 0 bases at V and 12 bases at J; junction bases unmatched: 15. The CDR3 has 16 amino acids. In germline, CDR1 is LNHNV, CDR2 YYDKDF (reference sequence). Full variable domain (missing parts from reference TRBV15 and TRBJ1-1): DAMVIQNPRYQVTQFGKPVTLSCSQTLNHNVMYWYQQKSSQAPKLLFHYYDKDFNNEADTPDNFQSRRPNTSFCFLDIRSPGLGDTAMYLCATSRDYLRATGGPFFGQGTRLTVV.

This chain links TRBV30 with TRBJ2-5; D possibly corresponds to TRBD1 (5 bases). V lost 3 bases and J lost 5, with 19 bases in between. Per the germline V gene, CDR1 is GTSNPN and CDR2 is SVGIG (reference sequence). The CDR3 totals 15 residues. CDR3 loop: CAWRRYRTLSETQYF. Written as DNA, the CDR3 is TGTGCCTGGAGACGTTACAGGACCCTGAGCGAGACCCAGTACTTC.

This clone appeared once. This chain uses TRBV18 with TRBJ1-4; D uncertain. CDR1 is KGHSH, CDR2 LQKENI, per germline. Trimming removed 3 bases from V and 2 bases from J, with 10 bases in between. The CDR3 consists of 15 residues. CDR3: CASSPLGGTNEKLFF. The CDR3 bases are TGTGCCAGCTCACCCCTGGGAGGGACTAATGAAAAACTGTTTTTT.

The chain employs TRBV5-4 and TRBJ2-3; no reliable D call. V lost 4 bases and J lost 4, with 7 bases in between. Germline CDR1 reads SGHNT; CDR2 reads YYREEE (reference sequence). There are 12 residues in the CDR3. Here the CDR3 reads CASSPNSDTQYF. CDR3 coding DNA: TGTGCCAGCAGCCCAAACTCAGATACGCAGTATTTT.

The CDR3 DNA is TGTGCCAGCAGGGTCGACGGGGACTTCTATGGCTACACCTTC. As protein: CASRVDGDFYGYTF. This chain connects TRBV6-5 to TRBJ1-2, with D perhaps TRBD1 (5 bases). The V end was cut by 6 bases, the J end by 4 bases, with 15 bases between. This CDR3 contains 14 residues. The germline CDR1 and CDR2 sequences are MNHEY and SVGAGI.

This chain joins TRBV5-4 and TRBJ1-1; D possibly corresponds to TRBD1 (5 bases). The CDR3 loop spans 12 amino acids. V was shortened by 2 bases and J by 7 bases, with 9 bases between the two germline ends. The germline V gene has CDR1 SGHNT and CDR2 YYREEE (reference sequence). The CDR3 nucleotides read TGTGCCAGCAGCTTCCACGGGGGTGAAGCTTTCTTT. It translates to CASSFHGGEAFF.

The rearrangement joins TRBV19 to TRBJ2-7; D is possibly TRBD1 (6 bases). From germline, CDR1 is LNHDA and CDR2 SQIVND (reference sequence). The CDR3 runs 14 residues. Deletions cut 4 bases from V and 0 bases from J, with 10 bases between. This CDR3 is CASSTPGHSYEQYF. In DNA, the CDR3 is TGTGCCAGTAGTACCCCGGGACACTCCTACGAGCAGTACTTC.

The chain joins TRBV7-3 to TRBJ2-1, with 10 bases lining up with TRBD2. Trimming cost V 5 bases and J 4 bases; bases outside gene matches: 5. Germline loops: CDR1 SGHTA, CDR2 FQGTGA. The CDR3 is made up of 15 amino acids. The CDR3 reads CASSITSGVYNEQFF. CDR3 nucleotide sequence: TGTGCCAGCAGCATCACTAGCGGGGTATACAATGAGCAGTTCTTC.

CDR3 sequence (DNA): TGTGCCAGTAGTATAGGAGGGTACGGTAGCGAGCAGTACTTC. Its protein product is CASSIGGYGSEQYF. This chain links TRBV19 with TRBJ2-7; D might be TRBD2 (5 bases). Deletions cut 1 base from V and 6 bases from J, with 13 bases between. The CDR3 extends over 14 amino acids. Germline lookup yields CDR1 LNHDA and CDR2 SQIVND (reference sequence).

The chain links TRBV9 to TRBJ1-1; TRBD1 is a possible D gene (6 bases). The V and J ends lost 10 bases and 0 bases respectively, with 10 bases between them. The CDR3 totals 12 residues. Germline CDR1 reads SGDLS; CDR2 reads YYNGEE. CDR3 sequence (DNA): TGTGCCTCCAGGGGCCTGAACACTGAAGCTTTCTTT. This codes for CASRGLNTEAFF.

This chain joins TRBV27 and TRBJ1-6; 9 nucleotides match TRBD1. Per germline, CDR1 MNHEY and CDR2 SMNVEV (reference sequence). J was trimmed by 6 bases and V by 9 bases; bases with no gene match: 3. The CDR3 sequence is 13 residues long. CDR3 coding DNA: TGTGCCAGTGGGACAGGGTCTAATTCACCCCTCCACTTT. Amino acids: CASGTGSNSPLHF.

This chain uses TRBV27 with TRBJ1-6; 7 nucleotides line up with TRBD1. The CDR3 length is 13 residues. Germline V gene lookup returns CDR1 MNHEY and CDR2 SMNVEV (reference sequence). The V and J ends lost 8 bases and 6 bases, in that order; junction bases with no gene match: 4. CDR3 sequence: CASGQETNSPLHF. The CDR3, as DNA: TGTGCCAGCGGACAGGAGACTAATTCACCCCTCCACTTT.

This clone occurred once. The CDR3 loop is CASNTGGPQNNEQFF. CDR3 DNA: TGTGCCAGCAACACGGGAGGGCCCCAAAACAATGAGCAGTTCTTC. This chain uses TRBV6-5 with TRBJ2-1; 8 nucleotides line up with TRBD2. There are 15 residues in the CDR3. Germline-derived CDR1 and CDR2 are MNHEY and SVGAGI. Trimming cost V 7 bases and J 5 bases; bases outside gene matches: 10.

V and J are TRBV27 and TRBJ1-2; 10 bases are a match to TRBD1. J gave up 5 bases and V 3 bases, and 6 bases lay outside the gene matches. CDR3 length equals 15 residues. Germline CDR1 MNHEY, CDR2 SMNVEV (reference sequence). In nucleotides, the CDR3 is TGTGCCAGCAGTTTGGGACAGGGGTTTAGGTATGGCTACACCTTC. Its protein is CASSLGQGFRYGYTF.

V is TRBV6-5 and J is TRBJ1-2; 7 bases line up with TRBD1. The germline gives CDR1 MNHEY, CDR2 SVGAGI. This CDR3 is built from 16 residues. V shed 6 bases and J 5 bases; nucleotides not matched to a gene: 15. The CDR3 reads CASSYTRAGGSYGYTF. The CDR3 bases are TGTGCCAGCAGCTACACGCGCGCAGGGGGTTCTTATGGCTACACCTTC.

The chain links TRBV27 to TRBJ1-1; 7 bases agree with TRBD1. V gave up 4 bases and J gave up 3 bases; unmatched junction bases: 11. Germline V gene lookup returns CDR1 MNHEY and CDR2 SMNVEV (reference sequence). The CDR3 runs to 16 residues. The CDR3 nucleotides are TGTGCCAGCAGTTCCCAGACAGGGCGGTTGGACACTGAAGCTTTCTTT. Encoded protein: CASSSQTGRLDTEAFF.

This clone has more than one count but fewer than ten. The V and J genes are TRBV12-3 or TRBV12-4 and TRBJ2-2; TRBD1 might be the D (6 bases). The V gene lost 8 bases and the J gene lost 6 bases, with 7 bases spanning the gap. CDR3 length equals 11 residues. The CDR3 sequence: CASEGAGELFF. CDR3 DNA sequence: TGTGCCAGCGAGGGGGCCGGGGAGCTGTTTTTT.